The present entry profiles one T cell receptor (beta chain) with its context. The CDR3 length is 13 residues. Trimming stripped 5 bases from V and 4 bases from J, with 11 bases between. The germline CDR1 and CDR2 sequences are SGDLS and YYNGEE. The data are from a study of blood T cell repertoires in COVID-19. Across the whole study: From the United States, Italy and Spain came samples of acute and convalescent COVID-19. From T cells, B-cell-depleted T cells, or PBMCs came the material, which was cDNA or gDNA.

As processed by the authors: Amplification of reference gene primers provided the estimated nucleated cell counts. Sequencing was performed with immunoSEQ multiplex PCR; in TCRdb, only in-frame clones are kept and a portion is missing. V and J calls and clone size are given by that table; D and trimming were obtained from the DNA. The data contain about 180,000 clones, approximately 80% of them seen just once; the ten biggest clones take up under 8.5%. The TCR comes from a human donor in a cohort sampled during active COVID-19. The chain combines TRBV9 with TRBJ2-3, with a tentative D call TRBD2 (7 bases). The sample was peripheral blood. The CDR3 loop reads CASSPGGADTQYF. CDR3 DNA sequence: TGTGCCAGCAGTCCGGGGGGCGCAGATACGCAGTATTTT.